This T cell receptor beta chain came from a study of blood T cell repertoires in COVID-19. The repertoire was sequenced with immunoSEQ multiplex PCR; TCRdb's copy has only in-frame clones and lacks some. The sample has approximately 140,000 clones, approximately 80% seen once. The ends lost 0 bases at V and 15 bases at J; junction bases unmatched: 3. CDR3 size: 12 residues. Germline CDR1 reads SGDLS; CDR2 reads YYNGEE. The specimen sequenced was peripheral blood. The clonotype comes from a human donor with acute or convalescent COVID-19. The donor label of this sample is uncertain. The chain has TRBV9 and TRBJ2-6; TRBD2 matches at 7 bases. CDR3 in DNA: TGTGCCAGCAGCGTAGTGGGGAGGGGCCTGACTTTC. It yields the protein CASSVVGRGLTF.